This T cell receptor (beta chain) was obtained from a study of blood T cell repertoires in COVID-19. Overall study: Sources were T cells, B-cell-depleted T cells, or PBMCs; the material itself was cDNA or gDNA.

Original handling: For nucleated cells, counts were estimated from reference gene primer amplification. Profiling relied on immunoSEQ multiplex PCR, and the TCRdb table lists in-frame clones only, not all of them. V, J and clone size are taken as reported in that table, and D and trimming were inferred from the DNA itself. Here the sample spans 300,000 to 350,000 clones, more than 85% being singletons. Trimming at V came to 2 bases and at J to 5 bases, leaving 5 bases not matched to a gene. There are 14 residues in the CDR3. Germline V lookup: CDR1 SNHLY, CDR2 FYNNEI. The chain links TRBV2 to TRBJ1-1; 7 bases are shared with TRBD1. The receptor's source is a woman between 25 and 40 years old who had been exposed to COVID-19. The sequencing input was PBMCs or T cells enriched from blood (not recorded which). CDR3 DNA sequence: TGTGCCAGCAGTGAAAGGGCAGGGGGAACTGAAGCTTTCTTT. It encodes CASSERAGGTEAFF.